The 21 T cell receptor beta chains in this list originate from one sample, sequenced in a study of immune cell composition in non-small cell lung cancer. Data came from immunoSEQ multiplex PCR; TCRdb stores just in-frame clones and leaves some out. The sample has over a thousand clones, around 66% seen once. Sample: lung tumor tissue. The receptor source for this set is a human donor with non-small cell lung cancer.

The gene calls are TRBV10-3 and TRBJ2-7; a weak D match, TRBD2 (6 bases). The CDR3 is 13 amino acids. Germline CDR1 is ENHRY and CDR2 is SYGVKD. The V end was cut by 3 bases, the J end by 2 bases, with 8 bases between. CDR3 sequence reads: CAISDPGAYEQYF. Here the CDR3 DNA reads TGTGCCATCAGTGACCCGGGGGCCTACGAGCAGTACTTC.

This chain uses TRBV7-3 with TRBJ2-5, with 9 nucleotides matching TRBD2. CDR1 is SGHTA and CDR2 is FQGTGA in the germline V gene. This CDR3 comprises 15 residues. The V and J ends lost 8 bases and 4 bases, in that order; junction bases with no gene match: 11. The CDR3 bases are TGTGCCAGCGCCTTCCAGCGGGGGGCTGGAGAGACCCAGTACTTC. It specifies CASAFQRGAGETQYF.

J is TRBJ2-3 and V is TRBV4-1, with unresolved D. Germline V gene data show CDR1 as MGHRA and CDR2 as YSYEKL. V lost 0 bases, J lost 6 bases, and 22 bases lay in between. The CDR3 extends over 18 amino acids. The CDR3 reads CASSQDLDLSPYPDTQYF. CDR3 bases: TGCGCCAGCAGCCAAGATCTAGATTTGTCACCCTACCCGGATACGCAGTATTTT.

CDR3 amino acids: CASSFAPGGHTGELFF. The CDR3 nucleotides are TGTGCCAGCAGTTTCGCCCCAGGGGGCCACACCGGGGAGCTGTTTTTT. The chain carries TRBV28 and TRBJ2-2; 8 positions agree with TRBD1. With 3 bases clipped from V and 3 bases from J, the junction kept 6 bases outside the gene matches. The CDR3 extends over 16 amino acids. In germline, CDR1 is MDHEN, CDR2 SYDVKM.

The chain joins TRBV18 to TRBJ2-3; 13 bases align to TRBD2. V lost 3 bases to trimming and J lost 5 bases; unmatched junction nucleotides: 2. Germline lookup yields CDR1 KGHSH and CDR2 LQKENI. This CDR3 spans 15 amino acids. CDR3 coding DNA: TGTGCCAGCTCACCTGGACTAGCGGGGGAAGATACGCAGTATTTT. It yields the protein CASSPGLAGEDTQYF.

This chain uses TRBV2 with TRBJ2-1, with 10 bases aligning to TRBD2. Germline loops: CDR1 SNHLY, CDR2 FYNNEI. The CDR3 covers 15 residues. Trimming removed 8 bases from V and 5 bases from J; junction bases left unmatched: 9. The CDR3 region has the DNA TGTGCCAGCTCGGTGGGACTAGCGACTCACAATGAGCAGTTCTTC. This translates into CASSVGLATHNEQFF. The full variable domain, in which reference TRBV2 and TRBJ2-1 provide the parts outside the CDR3, is EPEVTQTPSHQVTQMGQEVILRCVPISNHLYFYWYRQILGQKVEFLVSFYNNEISEKSEIFDDQFSVERPDGSNFTLKIRSTKLEDSAMYFCASSVGLATHNEQFFGPGTRLTVL.

CDR3 nucleotides: TGTGCCAGCAGCTTTACAGGGCCCGGGGCCAACGTCCTGACTTTC. It encodes CASSFTGPGANVLTF. The genes are TRBV7-3 and TRBJ2-6, with D possibly TRBD1 on 6 matching bases. There are 15 residues in the CDR3. The ends were cut back, 3 bases at V and 4 bases at J, with 10 bases in the middle. Germline V gene data show CDR1 as SGHTA and CDR2 as FQGTGA.

This clone was observed a handful of times. The gene calls are TRBV7-9 and TRBJ2-7, with D possibly matching TRBD2 (5 bases). The CDR3 runs to 17 residues. Trimming removed 7 bases from V and 2 bases from J, with 24 bases in between. Per germline, CDR1 SEHNR and CDR2 FQNEAQ (reference sequence). DNA of the CDR3: TGTGCCAGCACTCCCGGCGGGCCGGGAACTTTACCCTACGAGCAGTACTTC. Translation: CASTPGGPGTLPYEQYF. Complete variable domain (other parts from reference TRBV7-9 and TRBJ2-7): DTGVSQNPRHKITKRGQNVTFRCDPISEHNRLYWYRQTLGQGPEFLTYFQNEAQLEKSRLLSDRFSAERPKGSFSTLEIQRTEQGDSAMYLCASTPGGPGTLPYEQYFGPGTRLTVT.

The chain is built from TRBV7-9 and TRBJ1-1; TRBD1 aligns across 7 bases. The germline V gene has CDR1 SEHNR and CDR2 FQNEAQ (reference sequence). The CDR3 sequence is 15 residues long. With V trimmed by 2 bases and J by 0 bases, 3 bases remained unmatched. CDR3 residues: CASSLSGTVNTEAFF. In DNA, the CDR3 is TGTGCCAGCAGCTTATCCGGGACAGTGAACACTGAAGCTTTCTTT.

The rearrangement uses TRBV19 and TRBJ1-5; 12 bases line up with TRBD1. Looked up from germline, CDR1 is LNHDA and CDR2 is SQIVND (reference sequence). The CDR3 runs 16 residues. Unmatched junction bases numbered 7, after V lost 3 bases and J lost 7 bases. The CDR3 DNA reads as TGTGCCAGTAGTATCCCGGGACAGGGGGCGAGACAGCCCCAGCATTTT. Amino acid sequence: CASSIPGQGARQPQHF. Full variable domain (remainder filled in from reference TRBV19 and TRBJ1-5): DGGITQSPKYLFRKEGQNVTLSCEQNLNHDAMYWYRQDPGQGLRLIYYSQIVNDFQKGDIAEGYSVSREKKESFPLTVTSAQKNPTAFYLCASSIPGQGARQPQHFGDGTRLSIL.

The chain couples TRBV28 to TRBJ2-7, with D perhaps TRBD1 (5 bases). The CDR3 runs to 13 residues. V shed 6 bases and J shed 3 bases, with 12 bases lying between them. Germline values: CDR1 MDHEN, CDR2 SYDVKM. The CDR3 protein is CASSVGVGYEQYF. In DNA form, the CDR3 reads TGTGCCAGCAGCGTAGGGGTAGGCTACGAGCAGTACTTC.

Concerning this clone itself: Different DNA sequences within this sample yield the same CDR3. The V gene is TRBV15, the J gene TRBJ1-3; D ambiguous. The CDR3 contains 16 residues. Germline V gene sequence: CDR1 LNHNV, CDR2 YYDKDF (reference sequence). V gave up 0 bases and J gave up 0 bases, with 9 bases separating them. The CDR3 protein is CATSRDQLLSGNTIYF. Written as DNA, the CDR3 is TGTGCCACCAGCAGAGATCAATTACTCTCTGGAAACACCATATATTTT.

This chain joins TRBV19 and TRBJ2-2, with 10 bases lining up with TRBD1. The CDR3 runs to 15 residues. Trimming at V came to 7 bases and at J to 3 bases, leaving 5 bases not matched to a gene. Germline V gives CDR1 LNHDA, CDR2 SQIVND (reference sequence). CDR3 protein: CASIGDRGHTGELFF. The DNA of the CDR3 is TGTGCCAGTATAGGTGACAGGGGGCACACCGGGGAGCTGTTTTTT.

This clone was seen a few times. The CDR3 reads CASSAQGSGQPQHF. The CDR3, as DNA: TGTGCCAGCAGTGCTCAGGGATCCGGTCAGCCCCAGCATTTT. The chain carries TRBV2 and TRBJ1-5; possible D gene TRBD1, 5 bases. V lost 4 bases, J lost 6 bases, and 13 bases lay in between. CDR1 is SNHLY, CDR2 FYNNEI, per germline. The CDR3 covers 14 residues.

The genes are TRBV19 and TRBJ1-1; D unclear. Trimming removed 3 bases from V and 1 base from J, with 12 bases in between. The V gene's germline CDR1 is LNHDA and CDR2 SQIVND (reference sequence). The CDR3 is made up of 15 amino acids. CDR3 in amino acids: CASSIDAGGNTEAFF. The DNA of the CDR3 is TGTGCCAGTAGTATCGACGCGGGTGGGAACACTGAAGCTTTCTTT.

The rearrangement links TRBV6-6 to TRBJ1-2, with D perhaps matching TRBD1 (5 bases). The V end lost 6 bases, the J end lost 10 bases, and 18 bases lay between the germline ends. The CDR3 loop spans 13 amino acids. Per germline, CDR1 MNHNY and CDR2 SVGAGI (reference sequence). The CDR3 bases are TGTGCCAGCAGCCGGGACGGGGGATTCGACTACACCTTC. It translates to CASSRDGGFDYTF.

This clone was recorded once. The V and J genes are TRBV14 and TRBJ1-2, with TRBD1 identical over 9 bases. With 5 bases clipped from V and 7 bases from J, the junction kept 14 bases outside the gene matches. The germline V gene encodes CDR1 SGHDN and CDR2 FVKESK. The CDR3 runs 16 residues. The CDR3 reads CASSAQTGGRWSGYTF. Here the CDR3 DNA reads TGTGCCAGCAGCGCACAAACAGGGGGCAGGTGGTCTGGCTACACCTTC. Using reference TRBV14 and TRBJ1-2 for the parts outside the CDR3, the full variable domain is EAGVTQFPSHSVIEKGQTVTLRCDPISGHDNLYWYRRVMGKEIKFLLHFVKESKQDESGMPNNRFLAERTGGTYSTLKVQPAELEDSGVYFCASSAQTGGRWSGYTFGSGTRLTVV.

The chain employs TRBV28 and TRBJ2-1; 7 bases align to TRBD2. Germline assignment: CDR1 MDHEN and CDR2 SYDVKM. This CDR3 spans 20 amino acids. Trimming removed 3 bases from V and 3 bases from J; junction bases left unmatched: 20. In nucleotides, the CDR3 is TGTGCCAGCAGTTTCAATTATGGGGCTAGCGGTGATGGGGTCTACAATGAGCAGTTCTTC. It translates to CASSFNYGASGDGVYNEQFF.

This chain links TRBV5-5 with TRBJ2-7; TRBD2 aligns across 11 bases. J was trimmed by 3 bases and V by 7 bases; bases with no gene match: 6. CDR1 SGHKS and CDR2 YYEKEE come from the germline V gene (reference sequence). This CDR3 contains 14 residues. The CDR3 DNA reads TGTGCCAGCTTGAGAACTAGCGGGAGCTACGAGCAGTACTTC. This translates into CASLRTSGSYEQYF. Full variable domain (outside the CDR3, taken from reference TRBV5-5 and TRBJ2-7): DAGVTQSPTHLIKTRGQQVTLRCSPISGHKSVSWYQQVLGQGPQFIFQYYEKEERGRGNFPDRFSARQFPNYSSELNVNALLLGDSALYLCASLRTSGSYEQYFGPGTRLTVT.

The rearrangement uses TRBV19 and TRBJ2-7; a possible D gene is TRBD1 (6 bases). This CDR3 contains 16 residues. Germline V lookup: CDR1 LNHDA, CDR2 SQIVND (reference sequence). Trimming stripped 3 bases from V and 4 bases from J, with 19 bases between. CDR3 in DNA: TGTGCCAGTAGTATGGGGGCCGCCAACTGGGTTTACGAGCAGTACTTC. It encodes CASSMGAANWVYEQYF.

The gene calls are TRBV7-8 and TRBJ2-7; a weak D match, TRBD2 (7 bases). V was pared by 5 bases and J by 3 bases, with 14 bases between. The CDR3 extends over 14 amino acids. Germline loops: CDR1 SGHVS, CDR2 FQNEAQ. The DNA for the CDR3 is TGTGCCAGCAGCCTGGGGGGGCGTTACTACGAGCAGTACTTC. Translation gives CASSLGGRYYEQYF.